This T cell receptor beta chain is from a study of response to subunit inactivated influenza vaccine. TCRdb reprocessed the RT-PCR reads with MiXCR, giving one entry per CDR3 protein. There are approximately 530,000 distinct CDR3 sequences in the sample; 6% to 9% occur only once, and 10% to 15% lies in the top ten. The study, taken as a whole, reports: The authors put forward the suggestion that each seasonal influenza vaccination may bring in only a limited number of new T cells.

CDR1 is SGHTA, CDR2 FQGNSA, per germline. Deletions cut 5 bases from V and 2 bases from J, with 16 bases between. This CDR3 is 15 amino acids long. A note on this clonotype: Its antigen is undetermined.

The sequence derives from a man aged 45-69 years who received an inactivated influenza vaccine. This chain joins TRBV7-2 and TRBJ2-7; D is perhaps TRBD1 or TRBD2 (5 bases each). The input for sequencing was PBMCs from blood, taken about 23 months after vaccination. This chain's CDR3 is CASSSLGGSAYEQYF. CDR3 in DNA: TGTGCCAGCAGCAGCCTTGGGGGTAGCGCCTACGAGCAGTACTTC. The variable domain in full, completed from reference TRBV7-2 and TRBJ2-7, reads GAGVSQSPSNKVTEKGKDVELRCDPISGHTALYWYRQSLGQGLEFLIYFQGNSAPDKSGLPSDRFSAERTGGSVSTLTIQRTQQEDSAVYLCASSSLGGSAYEQYFGPGTRLTVT.